This TCR beta chain was documented in a study of shared clonotypes between healthy human individuals. Data came from immunoSEQ multiplex PCR; TCRdb stores just in-frame clones and leaves some out. The table lists about 2.3 million clones, 92% of them singletons. The sequence was obtained from a man aged 18 to 35 in good health. Some clones in this sample may be carry-over from other donors' samples. Specimen: naive CD4+ T cells from PBMCs. The sample's subset: CD45RA+ positively selected.

The CDR3 DNA is TGTGCCAGCAGCGTAGTAGGACAGACCACAGATACGCAGTATTTT. This sequence encodes CASSVVGQTTDTQYF. J is TRBJ2-3 and V is TRBV9, with D possibly being TRBD1 (6 bases). V lost 0 bases, J lost 2 bases, and 10 bases lay in between. The CDR3 has 15 amino acids. Germline CDR1 and CDR2: SGDLS and YYNGEE.